These 30 T cell receptor beta chains were all obtained from the same sample, sequenced in a study of blood T cell repertoires in COVID-19. Using immunoSEQ multiplex PCR, the repertoire was profiled, and TCRdb retains in-frame clones only, with some absent. The sample records around 170,000 clones, 80% being singletons. Sequenced sample: peripheral blood. The receptor source for this set is an older man with active or convalescent COVID-19.

This chain joins TRBV5-6 and TRBJ1-4, with TRBD1 identical over 9 bases. This CDR3 has 15 amino acids. Trimming took 5 bases from V and 7 from J; bases not matched to a gene: 9. CDR1 and CDR2 (germline): SGHDT, YYEEEE. This CDR3 reads CASRPQGAALEKLFF. CDR3 nucleotide sequence: TGTGCCAGCAGACCACAGGGGGCCGCCCTTGAAAAACTGTTTTTT.

This clone has just a few counts. This chain links TRBV5-6 with TRBJ2-5; weak D call: TRBD2 (5 bases). With 0 bases removed from V and 1 base from J, the gap between germline ends came to 13 bases. This CDR3 contains 16 residues. In germline, CDR1 is SGHDT, CDR2 YYEEEE. This chain's CDR3 is CASSLATGYGQETQYF. DNA of the CDR3: TGTGCCAGCAGCTTGGCCACGGGGTATGGCCAAGAGACCCAGTACTTC.

This clone occurred once. The V and J genes are TRBV6-4 and TRBJ1-1, with 8 bases that match TRBD1. This CDR3 is built from 17 residues. With V trimmed by 0 bases and J by 4 bases, 10 bases remained unmatched. Germline CDR1 is MRHNA and CDR2 is SNTAGT. The CDR3 nucleotides read TGTGCCAGCAGTGACTCGGTAACCACAGGGGGTCCCACTGAAGCTTTCTTT. It encodes CASSDSVTTGGPTEAFF.

The chain has TRBV5-1 and TRBJ1-3; D call uncertain. This CDR3 region has 14 residues. Germline V gives CDR1 SGHRS, CDR2 YFSETQ. The V end lost 1 base, the J end lost 2 bases, and 7 bases lay between the germline ends. The CDR3 DNA follows: TGCGCCAGCAGCTTGATAGAAGCTGGAAACACCATATATTTT. This sequence encodes CASSLIEAGNTIYF.

This clone turned up a few times. This rearrangement joins TRBV7-2 to TRBJ1-5; a possible D gene is TRBD1 (6 bases). Per germline, CDR1 SGHTA and CDR2 FQGNSA. V was pared by 4 bases and J by 4 bases, with 8 bases between. This CDR3 contains 13 residues. The CDR3: CASSYRENQPQHF. The CDR3 DNA is TGTGCCAGCAGCTACAGGGAAAATCAGCCCCAGCATTTT.

The chain combines TRBV7-8 with TRBJ2-7, with 8 positions matching TRBD2. V was pared by 8 bases and J by 2 bases, with 5 bases of the junction left unmatched. This CDR3 region has 13 residues. Germline loops: CDR1 SGHVS, CDR2 FQNEAQ. The CDR3 bases are TGTGCCAGCCTAACTAGCGGCACCTACGAGCAGTACTTC. It is translated as CASLTSGTYEQYF. Full variable domain (missing parts from reference TRBV7-8 and TRBJ2-7): GAGVSQSPRYKVAKRGQDVALRCDPISGHVSLFWYQQALGQGPEFLTYFQNEAQLDKSGLPSDRFFAERPEGSVSTLKIQRTQQEDSAVYLCASLTSGTYEQYFGPGTRLTVT.

V is TRBV28 and J is TRBJ1-5, with 10 bases aligning to TRBD1. CDR1 is MDHEN, CDR2 SYDVKM, per germline. The CDR3 has 15 amino acids. V lost 5 bases to trimming and J lost 6 bases; unmatched junction nucleotides: 7. CDR3 in DNA: TGTGCCAGCAGTCCAACGACAGGGGGCCTTCAGCCCCAGCATTTT. Translating gives CASSPTTGGLQPQHF.

CDR3 loop: CASSDRAGGYTF. Here the CDR3 DNA reads TGTGCCAGCAGCGACAGGGCCGGTGGCTACACCTTC. The chain uses TRBV27 and TRBJ1-2; 7 bases map to TRBD1. The ends lost 6 bases at V and 7 bases at J; junction bases unmatched: 5. The germline CDR1 and CDR2 sequences are MNHEY and SMNVEV (reference sequence). This CDR3 is 12 amino acids long.

CDR3: CAWSVIGDEQYF. Written as DNA, the CDR3 is TGTGCCTGGAGTGTGATAGGGGACGAGCAGTACTTC. This chain joins TRBV30 and TRBJ2-7, with D possibly matching TRBD1 (5 bases). The V end was cut by 0 bases, the J end by 5 bases, with 8 bases between. CDR1 is GTSNPN and CDR2 is SVGIG in the germline V gene (reference sequence). This CDR3 is built from 12 residues.

A single count supports this clone. The V and J genes are TRBV5-1 and TRBJ1-6, with TRBD1 identical over 9 bases. Germline CDR1 is SGHRS and CDR2 is YFSETQ. This CDR3 comprises 16 residues. J was trimmed by 4 bases and V by 4 bases; bases with no gene match: 6. The CDR3: CASSRDREVYNSPLHF. Written as DNA, the CDR3 is TGCGCCAGCAGCCGGGACAGGGAGGTGTATAATTCACCCCTCCACTTT.

The chain employs TRBV6-2 or TRBV6-3 and TRBJ1-2; D remains unclear. Trimming cost V 5 bases and J 8 bases, with 9 bases left between them. CDR3 length equals 11 residues. The germline gives CDR1 MNHEY, CDR2 SVGEGT. Here the CDR3 reads CASSAGGGYTF. The CDR3 DNA reads TGTGCCAGCAGTGCCGGAGGGGGCTACACCTTC.

V and J are TRBV6-2 or TRBV6-3 and TRBJ2-3, with D uncertain. Trimming took 5 bases from V and 1 from J, leaving 7 bases between them. CDR3 length: 13 residues. Germline CDR1 reads MNHEY; CDR2 reads SVGEGT. In nucleotides, the CDR3 is TGTGCCAGCAGTCCGTTTGGCACAGATACGCAGTATTTT. Translated: CASSPFGTDTQYF.

The chain uses TRBV30 and TRBJ2-6; no definite D call. V was shortened by 5 bases and J by 0 bases, with 11 bases between the two germline ends. In germline, CDR1 is GTSNPN, CDR2 SVGIG (reference sequence). The CDR3 sequence is 15 residues long. In DNA form, the CDR3 reads TGTGCCTGGGGTCCTAGTAGCTCTGGGGCCAACGTCCTGACTTTC. Residues: CAWGPSSSGANVLTF.

About this clone: At one boundary the junction diverges from the germline segment, which might be a read error. This chain connects TRBV7-7 to TRBJ2-7; weak D call: TRBD2 (6 bases). This CDR3 is 13 amino acids long. Germline lookup yields CDR1 SSHAT and CDR2 FNYEAQ (reference sequence). CDR3 nucleotide sequence: TGTGCTAGCAGCTTAGCGACTAGCTACGAGCAGTACTTC. Translated: CASSLATSYEQYF.

The genes are TRBV5-1 and TRBJ1-2; weak D call: TRBD1 (5 bases). The germline gives CDR1 SGHRS, CDR2 YFSETQ. V lost 5 bases and J 3 bases, leaving 11 bases between the germline ends. The CDR3 is 13 residues long. CDR3 sequence reads: CASREQADYGYTF. Here the CDR3 DNA reads TGCGCCAGCAGAGAACAGGCCGACTATGGCTACACCTTC.

This clone was seen a handful of times. V usage is TRBV5-1 and J usage is TRBJ2-3; tentative D call: TRBD2 (7 bases). V shed 4 bases and J shed 5 bases, with 17 bases lying between them. The length of the CDR3 is 15 residues. From germline, CDR1 is SGHRS and CDR2 YFSETQ. CDR3 residues: CASSLGGPEGDTQYF. CDR3 nucleotide sequence: TGCGCCAGCAGCCTCGGGGGGCCTGAAGGAGATACGCAGTATTTT.

This clone has more than one count but fewer than ten. The rearrangement links TRBV25-1 to TRBJ1-6; the match to TRBD1 covers 7 bases. The germline gives CDR1 MGHDK, CDR2 SYGVNS. This CDR3 comprises 13 residues. With V trimmed by 6 bases and J by 7 bases, 3 bases remained unmatched. CDR3 nucleotides: TGTGCCAGCAGAGGACAGGACAATTCACCCCTCCACTTT. Protein sequence: CASRGQDNSPLHF. The variable domain in full, with the rest retrieved from reference TRBV25-1 and TRBJ1-6, is EADIYQTPRYLVIGTGKKITLECSQTMGHDKMYWYQQDPGMELHLIHYSYGVNSTEKGDLSSESTVSRIRTEHFPLTLESARPSHTSQYLCASRGQDNSPLHFGNGTRLTVT.

The CDR3 bases are TGTGCCAGCAGTGACCGGCGACAGGGAGTTGAAAAACTGTTTTTT. Its protein product is CASSDRRQGVEKLFF. V usage is TRBV6-1 and J usage is TRBJ1-4, with 7 nucleotides matching TRBD1. The trim removed 3 bases at V and 7 bases at J, leaving 8 bases unmatched. The CDR3 is 15 residues long. CDR1 is MNHNS and CDR2 is SASEGT in the germline V gene.

The V gene is TRBV19, the J gene TRBJ1-1, with D possibly being TRBD1 (6 bases). Germline CDR1 reads LNHDA; CDR2 reads SQIVND (reference sequence). The CDR3 extends over 13 amino acids. Trimming took off 6 bases at V and 1 base at J, with 9 bases between the two ends. CDR3 sequence: CASSLQGNTEAFF. In nucleotides, the CDR3 is TGTGCCAGTAGCCTACAGGGGAACACTGAAGCTTTCTTT.

The gene calls are TRBV7-3 and TRBJ1-1; maybe TRBD1 (6 bases). Germline values: CDR1 SGHTA, CDR2 FQGTGA. The CDR3 consists of 15 residues. Between the trimmed V and J ends, which lost 5 bases and 5 bases, there was a span of 18 bases. The CDR3 region has the DNA TGTGCCAGCAGCCCTACGTCCAAACAGGGAACTGAAGCTTTCTTT. Its protein product is CASSPTSKQGTEAFF.

The chain links TRBV1 to TRBJ2-1; TRBD2, the table's D call, lacks a check against the DNA. TRBV1 is a listed pseudogene. The CDR3 is 15 residues long. The CDR3 protein is CTSSSLAGGPEDPFF. In DNA, the CDR3 is TGCACCAGCAGTAGTCTAGCGGGAGGCCCTGAAGATCCGTTCTTC.

V gene TRBV6-5 combines with J gene TRBJ2-5; maybe TRBD2 (7 bases). The CDR3 loop spans 15 amino acids. Germline values: CDR1 MNHEY, CDR2 SVGAGI. V dropped 5 bases and J dropped 4 bases, with 17 bases sitting between them. The CDR3 reads CASSRGANYIETQYF. The CDR3 DNA reads as TGTGCCAGCAGTCGGGGGGCGAATTATATAGAGACCCAGTACTTC.

The gene calls are TRBV18 and TRBJ1-2, with 7 bases lining up with TRBD1. The CDR3 consists of 16 residues. The V segment lost 2 bases and the J segment 1 base; nucleotides outside the gene matches: 7. Germline lookup yields CDR1 KGHSH and CDR2 LQKENI. The CDR3 loop reads CASSPGTGALNYGYTF. DNA of the CDR3: TGTGCCAGCTCACCAGGTACAGGGGCCCTTAACTATGGCTACACCTTC.

The rearrangement uses TRBV5-1 and TRBJ2-7; unclear D gene. Germline V gene sequence: CDR1 SGHRS, CDR2 YFSETQ. The CDR3 extends over 14 amino acids. V gave up 2 bases and J gave up 2 bases, with 11 bases separating them. The CDR3 spells CASSLPELPYEQYF. The CDR3 coding sequence is TGCGCCAGCAGCTTACCCGAACTGCCCTACGAGCAGTACTTC.

The chain couples TRBV11-2 to TRBJ2-7; 7 bases line up with TRBD1. This CDR3 spans 14 amino acids. Trimming at V came to 6 bases and at J to 7 bases, leaving 12 bases not matched to a gene. Germline-derived CDR1 and CDR2 are SGHAT and FQNNGV. CDR3 in DNA: TGTGCCAGCAGAACCCCCGGGACAGTAGGGGAGCAGTACTTC. This encodes CASRTPGTVGEQYF.

The rearrangement joins TRBV3-1 (or the pseudogene TRBV3-2) to TRBJ2-3, with a tentative D call TRBD1 (5 bases). V lost 5 bases and J 5 bases, leaving 8 bases between the germline ends. This CDR3 is built from 12 residues. Per the germline V gene, CDR1 is LGHDT and CDR2 is YNNKEL (reference sequence). The CDR3 sequence is CASSSGQDTQYF. CDR3 in DNA: TGTGCCAGCAGCTCAGGGCAAGATACGCAGTATTTT.

The gene calls are TRBV9 and TRBJ2-7, with TRBD2 matching 9 bases. From germline, CDR1 is SGDLS and CDR2 YYNGEE. This CDR3 comprises 16 residues. J gave up 0 bases and V 0 bases, and 4 bases lay outside the gene matches. The CDR3 coding sequence is TGTGCCAGCAGCGTAGGATCTAGCGGGAACTCCTACGAGCAGTACTTC. Translating it yields CASSVGSSGNSYEQYF.

The rearrangement links TRBV5-5 to TRBJ2-7; possibly TRBD2 for D (6 bases). The CDR3 loop spans 15 amino acids. CDR1 and CDR2 from the germline V gene are SGHKS and YYEKEE (reference sequence). V was pared by 4 bases and J by 4 bases, with 18 bases between. The CDR3 nucleotides read TGTGCCAGCAGCCAAGGCAATTGGGGACTTTACGAGCAGTACTTC. Its translation is CASSQGNWGLYEQYF.

The CDR3 loop reads CASIETGNYGYTF. DNA of the CDR3: TGTGCCAGCATCGAGACGGGTAACTATGGCTACACCTTC. The chain links TRBV6-5 to TRBJ1-2; D not certain. Per the germline V gene, CDR1 is MNHEY and CDR2 is SVGAGI. Trimming cost V 7 bases and J 1 base, with 10 bases left between them. The CDR3 has 13 residues.

V and J are TRBV6-5 and TRBJ1-5; 10 nucleotides align to TRBD1. The CDR3 is 15 amino acids. The J segment lost 5 bases and the V segment lost 6 bases, leaving 7 bases of the junction unmatched. Per germline, CDR1 MNHEY and CDR2 SVGAGI. CDR3 region: CASSAGQGDHQPQHF. Written as DNA, the CDR3 is TGTGCCAGCAGCGCCGGACAGGGGGACCATCAGCCCCAGCATTTT.